This TCR beta chain was obtained from a study of T cell responses to AZD1222 COVID-19 vaccine. The repertoire was sequenced with immunoSEQ multiplex PCR; TCRdb's copy has only in-frame clones and lacks some. The repertoire holds tens of thousands of clones, around 88% seen once, with 6% to 7.5% in the top ten. Germline CDR1 ENHRY, CDR2 SYGVKD. V lost 7 bases to trimming and J lost 0 bases, with 10 bases between them. The CDR3 is 13 residues long. This receptor was identified in an adult who received the AZD1222 COVID-19 vaccine. V gene TRBV10-3 combines with J gene TRBJ2-7; D gene uncertain. Material: peripheral blood, obtained 28 days after the second AZD1222 dose. The chain's CDR3 is CAINSGPSYEQYF. CDR3 DNA sequence: TGTGCCATCAATTCCGGGCCCTCCTACGAGCAGTACTTC.